This T cell receptor (beta chain) was sequenced for a study of identifying expanded T cells in peripheral blood. With regard to this clone: The antigen remains undetermined.

Findings and caveats of the study: Across healthy donors, higher total template counts meant significantly greater roughly 2-week count variance. Over approximately two and four weeks, about 16 and 19 clones changed, versus roughly 1.1 between replicates.

The method was immunoSEQ multiplex PCR; TCRdb's version includes in-frame clones alone and lacks a portion of them. The table includes 85,000 to 100,000 clones, around 88% detected once. Collection occurred without any documented infections or immune events in donors. CDR3 length: 16 amino acids. This receptor was identified in a person between 18 and 75 years old in good health. This chain connects TRBV7-5 to TRBJ2-7; TRBD2 is the table's D call, not checked against the DNA. TRBV7-5 is a pseudogene segment. The sequenced sample was blood. The CDR3 loop is CVRSRGVDRVRYEQYF. In DNA, the CDR3 is TGTGTCAGAAGCCGCGGGGTCGATAGGGTCAGGTACGAGCAGTACTTC.